This T cell receptor beta chain was sequenced in a study of cytomegalovirus exposure and HLA in healthy donors (dated by TCRdb to the late 2010s). Context from the whole study: An earlier analysis of 587 of the donors reported about 280 Gb of sequence data and around 100 million unique TCR beta sequences obtained from 180 million or so T cells. An early release that covered approximately 600 HLA-typed donors contained approximately 320 gigabases of sequencing data and about 93 million unique TCR sequences. Of the roughly 430 genotyped donors, over 65% fell in the genetic ancestry cluster associated with self-reported Caucasian donors. The study aimed to test whether signatures of past pathogen exposure could be identified by cataloging public T cell receptors. The study profiled the T cell repertoires of under 850 subjects by immunosequencing and related them to cytomegalovirus serostatus. Along with the approximately 700-subject first cohort, a separate validation cohort of over a hundred different subjects was used. High-throughput TCR immunosequencing, statistical association of individual TCRs with disease status, and machine learning were combined to predict cytomegalovirus infection status. A later analysis re-examined previously published TCR beta repertoires from about 700 donors and added high-resolution HLA genotyping to investigate patterns of TCR occurrence. Rather than drawing on any new phenotypic data, the later analysis identified candidate immune exposures from TCR beta sequences and the way those sequences occurred across donors. An earlier analysis of several hundred of the donors applied high-throughput TCR beta sequencing to assess whether each TCR beta V gene segment acted as functional or pseudogenic. Donor age, sex, ethnicity and CMV serostatus were collected together with the repertoire data. Genome-wide SNP genotypes for about 65% of the 666 donors were used in a later genetic analysis, which treated that subset as a discovery cohort. Every repertoire in the discovery cohort had been generated on one and the same sequencing platform. Class I and class II HLA loci were covered by the typing at four-digit resolution. The number of typed donors differed by locus: roughly 620-630 for A, B, C, DRB1 and DQB1; some 500 for DQA1; 606 for DPA1; and about 450 for DPB1. Five DR-DQ haplotypes were handled as single units for association and clustering, since linkage in the cohort was strong. On average, 235,054 unique TCR beta nucleotide sequences were sequenced per donor among 300 to 500 genotyped donors of the cohort, with about 17% of those sequences being non-productive.

The paper's findings and limits, for the study overall: Strong co-occurrence of HLA alleles, especially DR and DQ, made assigning TCR associations to individual alleles difficult. This cohort had only TCR beta chains sequenced, and the lack of alpha or paired-chain data limited which features could be detected. A later analysis reported that several top co-occurrence clusters appeared linked to parvovirus B19, influenza, CMV and Epstein-Barr virus. According to the authors, the approach could potentially be generalized to other disease states and immunological phenotypes. According to a later analysis, most CMV-associated TCR beta chains appeared to be HLA-restricted, and the HLA associations seemed to be driven largely by CMV exposure. In a later genetic analysis, fewer N-insertions in productive TCRs were reported among donors in an Asian-associated ancestry cluster than the roughly 700-donor mean. According to a later analysis, TCR association rates differed among HLA loci, with DRB1 alleles showing the most associated TCRs and HLA-C alleles showing the fewest. Three of the identified cytomegalovirus-associated TCR beta chains were confirmed in vitro to be specific for cytomegalovirus antigens. While some public TCRs were present in many individuals, most TCR sequences turned up only very rarely across donors. The classifier was reported to diagnose cytomegalovirus status with high specificity and sensitivity in both the original cohort and the validation cohort. A cluster of highly shared sequence variants was judged likely to be a technical artifact of the sequencing pipeline. An association between a missense DCLRE1C variant and V-gene and J-gene trimming of TCR beta chains was found in a later genetic analysis and replicated in an independent cohort. A further reported finding was that TCR beta sequences accurately predicted the HLA-A and HLA-B alleles for most subjects in the first cohort. Correlated functional status among segregating V segments might reflect linkage disequilibrium, but an unknown experimental factor could not be ruled out. Compared with equally common non-associated chains, HLA-associated TCR beta chains in a later analysis were more clonally expanded and had lower generation probabilities. Because counts were too low, about 17 rarely observed V segments, including chromosome 9 orphons, were excluded from the earlier analysis of several hundred of the donors. Roughly uniform sequencing depth across donors was assumed in presence/absence analyses, although this assumption may not hold. In an earlier analysis of around 600 of the donors, most TCR beta V segments were observed in productive rearrangements about 87% or about 30% of the time, broadly matching IMGT annotations. Because the 87-base-pair reads could not distinguish some IMGT-functional V segments, including TRBV6-2 and TRBV6-3, those segments were excluded. Because HLA typing was unavailable for some donors at each locus, only the typed subset was used in association tests. Specific HLA alleles were associated with over 15,000 TCR beta sequences at a false discovery rate of 0.05 in a later analysis. The study gave a list of under 200 TCR beta chains associated with cytomegalovirus. The only immune exposure information available for the cohort was CMV serostatus.

The library came from the immunoSEQ multiplex PCR assay. The multiplex PCR relied on a mix of 60 forward primers for TCR Vbeta segments and 13 reverse primers for TCR Jbeta segments. The CDR3 region of rearranged TCR beta genes was amplified from genomic DNA with a multiplex PCR assay. The Illumina HiSeq System was used to sequence the amplified TCR beta libraries as 87-base-pair reads. Per the authors' processing: A later analysis counted about 76 million unique TCR beta chains across the 550 to 750 repertoires, and around 12 million of these chains were shared by at least two donors. Raw reads were error-corrected and collapsed into unique sequences by a nearest-neighbor algorithm in which closely related sequences were merged to remove PCR and sequencing errors. CDR3 sequences were aligned to IMGT reference sequences to assign V, D and J gene segments. For a sequence to be retained, a match of at least six nucleotides to both a V gene segment and a J gene segment was required. Rearrangements were called productive when the CDR3 lacked stop codons and stayed in frame with V and J; all others were non-productive. CDR3 was defined according to IMGT convention as the region running from the second conserved V-encoded cysteine to the conserved J-encoded phenylalanine. The earlier analysis of roughly 590 of the donors excluded any sequence lacking an unambiguous match to a single V gene segment. In an earlier analysis of about 590 of the donors, a V segment was called functional when productive rearrangements were above 56.7%, and segregating when the standard deviation between donors exceeded 5%. To diagnose cytomegalovirus status from the catalog of TCR beta chain sequences, a statistical classification framework was built. V and J gene assignment, in a later analysis, came from comparing TCR nucleotide sequences with IMGT/GENE-DB human TR gene sequences. The TCRdist pipeline was used in a later analysis to assign CDR3 sequences and most-parsimonious VDJ recombination scenarios. In a later analysis, each TCR beta chain was defined by its CDR3 amino acid sequence together with its V-gene family, and reads lacking a unique V-gene family were excluded. To address suspected cross-contamination and a sequencing artifact, a later analysis removed a few hundred highly shared, low-generation-probability nucleotide sequences. In a later analysis, a clonal expansion index for each public chain was calculated from normalized within-repertoire ranks of inferred template counts. A later analysis computed generation probabilities with a VDJ recombination model fitted to out-of-frame rearrangements, and checked the results against IGoR. In a later analysis, TCR-TCR, TCR-HLA and TCR-CMV co-occurrence was scored with hypergeometric tests, and a repertoire-size bias correction was applied to TCR pairs. False discovery rates were estimated in a later analysis by permuting HLA or CMV assignments 20 times. A later analysis grouped co-occurring TCRs with DBSCAN, adding TCRdist sequence similarity when clustering within HLA-allele-positive subsets. For co-occurrence clustering, repertoires with fewer than 30,000 or more than 120,000 public chains were excluded, along with four to six repertoires with anomalous nucleotide sharing. TCRdb retrieved this table from immuneACCESS and kept in-frame rearrangements only. Not all clones are present; in checked studies, unresolved V genes account for under half, and no reason is known for the remainder. The D gene and trimming were derived from the DNA, and the V and J assignments and clone size from that table. In this sample the table shows roughly 120,000 clones, 65% to 80% of which occur a single time. The ten largest clones capture 5.8% of the sample.

In total, roughly 670 healthy bone marrow donors made up the cohort. At the time of sampling, all cohort members were nominally healthy, though unrecorded immune exposures were likely present. The donor was CMV seropositive and was included in the group of 250 to 350 seropositive cohort members. A peripheral blood sample was provided by each donor, and peripheral blood mononuclear cells were used for TCR beta sequencing. The Qiagen DNeasy Blood Extraction Kit was used to extract genomic DNA from the blood cell samples. As for this clone: The target of this receptor is not known. No base-level quality is on record; no much larger clone is a single base apart.

The V end loses 5 bases and the J end loses 6 bases, and a stretch of 13 bases separates them. CDR1 and CDR2 are read off the germline V gene as SQVTM and ANQGSEA. From its cysteine to its phenylalanine, the CDR3 spans 12 amino acids. Only the CDR3 DNA is retained, 36 bases long and in frame from the first base. The sequenced sample consisted of PBMCs. The sequence derives from a man in his late teens or twenties in good health and CMV-seropositive. The chain is made from TRBV29-1 and TRBJ1-1, with the D segment identity uncertain. The CDR3 reads as follows: CSVRGPGPEAFF. The nucleotide sequence reads TGCAGCGTTCGCGGGCCCGGCCCTGAAGCTTTCTTT.